This TCR beta chain was retrieved from a study of T cell responses to AZD1222 COVID-19 vaccine. Study-wide points: All repertoire sampling was performed exclusively after the peak T cell response.

TCRdb keeps only in-frame clones here, not all; method: immunoSEQ multiplex PCR. The table includes over 130,000 clones, 92% detected once. The CDR3 has 16 amino acids. Germline CDR1 ENHRY, CDR2 SYGVKD. V lost 7 bases to trimming and J lost 0 bases, with 16 bases between them. As regards this clone: The target antigen is unknown.

This material consisted of peripheral blood, taken 28 days after the second AZD1222 dose. This sequence was found in an adult who received the AZD1222 COVID-19 vaccine. V is TRBV10-3 and J is TRBJ1-3; possibly TRBD1 for D (5 bases). DNA for the CDR3: TGTGCCATCATGCCCCAGGCAGACAGCTCTGGAAACACCATATATTTT. Protein product: CAIMPQADSSGNTIYF.